This T cell receptor (beta chain) appears in the sequencing data of a study of blood T cell repertoires in COVID-19. Study-level background: COVID-19 samples collected from the United States, Italy and Spain covered acute and convalescent phases. Sample material is recorded as cDNA or gDNA derived from T cells, B-cell-depleted T cells, or PBMCs.

Sequencing was performed with immunoSEQ multiplex PCR; in TCRdb, only in-frame clones are kept and a portion is missing. The sample consists of 350,000 to 550,000 clones, more than 85% of them appearing once. This CDR3 has 15 residues. Deletions cut 2 bases from V and 3 bases from J, with 14 bases between. In germline, CDR1 is LGHNT, CDR2 FRNRAP. The specimen sequenced was peripheral blood. This TCR was sampled from a woman in her thirties with acute or convalescent COVID-19. The chain uses TRBV12-5 and TRBJ2-7; D not certain. CDR3 loop: CASGLNAIGFYEQYF. CDR3 nucleotides: TGTGCTAGTGGTTTGAACGCCATCGGGTTCTACGAGCAGTACTTC.